One and the same sample provided the 22 T cell receptor beta chains below, sequenced in a study of cytomegalovirus exposure and HLA in healthy donors. Primers included in the PCR were 60 Vbeta and 13 Jbeta primers. Only in-frame clones appear in the TCRdb table, and some are missing; sequencing was by immunoSEQ multiplex PCR. The table has around 230,000 clones, around 79% seen once; the top ten hold less than 2%. The specimen was PBMCs. All receptors derive from a male donor in good health and CMV-seronegative.

The CDR3 sequence is CASSLEGAGGYTF. CDR3 bases: TGTGCCAGCAGCTTAGAGGGGGCGGGGGGCTACACCTTC. The gene calls are TRBV13 and TRBJ1-2; the match to TRBD1 covers 7 bases. V trimming: 1 base; J trimming: 8 bases; junction bases outside the gene matches: 4. Germline assignment: CDR1 PRHDT and CDR2 FYEKMQ (reference sequence). The CDR3 runs to 13 residues. Drawing the rest from reference TRBV13 and TRBJ1-2, the complete variable domain is AAGVIQSPRHLIKEKRETATLKCYPIPRHDTVYWYQQGPGQDPQFLISFYEKMQSDKGSIPDRFSAQQFSDYHSELNMSSLELGDSALYFCASSLEGAGGYTFGSGTRLTVV.

The J gene is TRBJ2-5, the V gene TRBV27; D unresolved. The J call may be incorrect, as the DNA end agrees better with TRBJ2-7. Germline CDR1 is MNHEY and CDR2 is SMNVEV (reference sequence). The CDR3 contains 13 residues. This chain's CDR3 is CASSLGNYYEQYF. The CDR3 DNA sequence: TGTGCCAGCAGTTTGGGTAATTACTACGAGCAGTACTTC.

The rearrangement joins TRBV5-6 to TRBJ2-3; 9 bases agree with TRBD1. V lost 1 base and J lost 5; bases outside the gene matches: 2. This CDR3 comprises 14 residues. Germline lookup yields CDR1 SGHDT and CDR2 YYEEEE. The DNA for the CDR3 is TGTGCCAGCAGCTTGTGGACAGGGGTAGATACGCAGTATTTT. Translation gives CASSLWTGVDTQYF.

This sequence joins TRBV10-3 and TRBJ2-5, with D perhaps matching TRBD2 (7 bases). V was trimmed by 6 bases and J by 5 bases, leaving 28 bases between them. CDR1 and CDR2 (germline): ENHRY, SYGVKD. CDR3 length: 18 amino acids. The CDR3 loop is CAISLGLVGGGVQETQYF. The CDR3 nucleotides are TGTGCCATCAGCCTCGGGTTGGTTGGGGGGGGCGTGCAGGAGACCCAGTACTTC.

The chain has TRBV4-2 and TRBJ2-5; 7 positions match TRBD1. The DNA end lines up better with TRBJ2-7; the J call may be wrong. The CDR3 is 16 amino acids. From germline, CDR1 is LGHNA and CDR2 YNFKEQ. CDR3 protein: CASSQTWTGGSYEQYF. The CDR3 region has the DNA TGTGCCAGCAGCCAAACTTGGACAGGCGGCTCCTACGAGCAGTACTTC.

Only one count was recorded for this clone. The chain combines TRBV7-2 with TRBJ2-7; 8 bases align to TRBD2. The CDR3 loop spans 15 amino acids. With 1 base clipped from V and 2 bases from J, the junction kept 4 bases outside the gene matches. Germline values: CDR1 SGHTA, CDR2 FQGNSA. CDR3 residues: CASSLVSGSPYEQYF. CDR3 in DNA: TGTGCCAGCAGCTTAGTAAGCGGGAGTCCCTACGAGCAGTACTTC.

This rearrangement joins TRBV28 to TRBJ1-1, with a weak D call TRBD1 (6 bases). Germline values: CDR1 MDHEN, CDR2 SYDVKM. V shed 9 bases and J shed 1 base, with 21 bases lying between them. The CDR3 consists of 16 residues. CDR3 loop: CASDYSLQDRNTEAFF. The DNA for the CDR3 is TGTGCCAGTGATTATTCTCTACAGGACAGGAACACTGAAGCTTTCTTT.

The chain employs TRBV19 and TRBJ2-2, with TRBD2 matching over 7 bases. Per germline, CDR1 LNHDA and CDR2 SQIVND (reference sequence). Trimming removed 4 bases from V and 8 bases from J; junction bases left unmatched: 4. CDR3 length equals 13 residues. The CDR3 loop reads CASSTTGLGELFF. The DNA of the CDR3 is TGTGCCAGTAGTACCACGGGACTAGGGGAGCTGTTTTTT.

The chain links TRBV7-2 to TRBJ1-5; D is possibly TRBD1 (6 bases). CDR1 and CDR2 (germline): SGHTA, FQGNSA. The CDR3 totals 15 residues. The V gene lost 6 bases and the J gene lost 4 bases, with 16 bases spanning the gap. CDR3 in DNA: TGTGCCAGCAGTCAGGGGCAGGGATTAAATCAGCCCCAGCATTTT. It translates to CASSQGQGLNQPQHF.

The chain couples TRBV19 to TRBJ1-2, with a weak D call TRBD1 (6 bases). Germline values: CDR1 LNHDA, CDR2 SQIVND (reference sequence). CDR3 length equals 13 residues. The V end lost 5 bases, the J end lost 2 bases, and 9 bases lay between the germline ends. DNA for the CDR3: TGTGCCAGTAGTCAGGGACAAAACTATGGCTACACCTTC. Its translation is CASSQGQNYGYTF.

The chain links TRBV19 to TRBJ1-2; 12 positions agree with TRBD1. V trimming: 5 bases; J trimming: 7 bases; junction bases outside the gene matches: 11. CDR1 is LNHDA and CDR2 is SQIVND in the germline V gene (reference sequence). There are 16 residues in the CDR3. CDR3 nucleotide sequence: TGTGCCAGTAGTCTCGTCCGGGACAGGGGGCTTAGTGGCTACACCTTC. Protein sequence: CASSLVRDRGLSGYTF. Together with reference TRBV19 and TRBJ1-2, the CDR3 gives the full variable domain: DGGITQSPKYLFRKEGQNVTLSCEQNLNHDAMYWYRQDPGQGLRLIYYSQIVNDFQKGDIAEGYSVSREKKESFPLTVTSAQKNPTAFYLCASSLVRDRGLSGYTFGSGTRLTVV.

J is TRBJ1-1 and V is TRBV5-1, with TRBD1 matching 9 bases. Germline V gives CDR1 SGHRS, CDR2 YFSETQ. The junction had 4 bases not matched to a gene; V was cut back by 0 bases and J by 1 base. CDR3 length: 16 residues. The CDR3 is CASSLASGQGNTEAFF. In nucleotides, the CDR3 is TGCGCCAGCAGCTTGGCCTCGGGACAGGGGAACACTGAAGCTTTCTTT. The full variable domain, completed using reference TRBV5-1 and TRBJ1-1, is KAGVTQTPRYLIKTRGQQVTLSCSPISGHRSVSWYQQTPGQGLQFLFEYFSETQRNKGNFPGRFSGRQFSNSRSEMNVSTLELGDSALYLCASSLASGQGNTEAFFGQGTRLTVV.

The V call is TRBV28, the J call TRBJ2-7; tentative D call: TRBD1 (5 bases). Trimming cost V 4 bases and J 2 bases, with 9 bases left between them. This CDR3 region has 13 residues. CDR1 and CDR2 (germline): MDHEN, SYDVKM. The CDR3: CASSYSDTYEQYF. The CDR3 nucleotides are TGTGCCAGCAGTTACTCGGACACCTACGAGCAGTACTTC.

The rearrangement joins TRBV28 to TRBJ2-1, with D possibly being TRBD1 (5 bases). The CDR3 is made up of 12 amino acids. Trimming pared 8 bases from V and 4 bases from J, leaving 9 bases between. Per the germline V gene, CDR1 is MDHEN and CDR2 is SYDVKM. CDR3 nucleotides: TGTGCCAGCTGGAACAGGTACAATGAGCAGTTCTTC. Translation: CASWNRYNEQFF.

The V and J genes are TRBV5-1 and TRBJ2-5; D possibly corresponds to TRBD2 (7 bases). The DNA end favors TRBJ2-7, so the J call may be wrong. CDR1 and CDR2 (germline): SGHRS, YFSETQ. The CDR3 spans 16 residues. This CDR3 is CASSKQPGGSGSEQYF. DNA of the CDR3: TGCGCCAGCAGCAAGCAGCCGGGGGGCTCCGGGTCCGAGCAGTACTTC.

Notes on this clone: An end of the junction does not agree with germline; a read error may underlie this. The rearrangement links TRBV7-9 to TRBJ1-1; D is perhaps TRBD1 (5 bases). The CDR3 spans 13 residues. Germline CDR1 and CDR2: SEHNR and FQNEAQ (reference sequence). CDR3 sequence: CSSSRQSNTEAFF. CDR3 DNA: TGTTCCAGCAGCAGACAGTCGAACACTGAAGCTTTCTTT.

This clone was seen just once. The chain has TRBV7-8 and TRBJ2-1; TRBD2 agrees at 8 bases. The germline gives CDR1 SGHVS, CDR2 FQNEAQ. The V and J ends lost 11 bases and 2 bases, in that order; junction bases with no gene match: 8. The CDR3 contains 14 residues. DNA for the CDR3: TGTGCCGGTCAACGGCGGGGGGCCTACAATGAGCAGTTCTTC. Its protein is CAGQRRGAYNEQFF.

The chain employs TRBV5-1 and TRBJ2-5; D is possibly TRBD1 (5 bases). Germline CDR1 is SGHRS and CDR2 is YFSETQ. This CDR3 contains 14 residues. V gave up 1 base and J gave up 0 bases, with 7 bases separating them. The chain's CDR3 is CASSLQGHQETQYF. CDR3 DNA: TGCGCCAGCAGCTTGCAGGGTCACCAAGAGACCCAGTACTTC.

The chain combines TRBV9 with TRBJ1-6; TRBD1 is a possible D gene (6 bases). Germline lookup yields CDR1 SGDLS and CDR2 YYNGEE. V gave up 4 bases and J gave up 10 bases, with 15 bases separating them. The CDR3 has 14 residues. The CDR3 DNA sequence: TGTGCCAGCAGCCCGACGCAGGGGTTCTCACCCCTCCACTTT. Encoded protein: CASSPTQGFSPLHF.

The chain recombines TRBV5-1 with TRBJ1-4; 8 nucleotides line up with TRBD1. Germline values: CDR1 SGHRS, CDR2 YFSETQ. The CDR3 runs to 13 residues. J lost 6 bases, V lost 4 bases, and 2 bases had no gene match. This chain's CDR3 is CASSKGQDEKLFF. In DNA, the CDR3 is TGCGCCAGCAGCAAGGGACAGGATGAAAAACTGTTTTTT.

This chain connects TRBV7-7 to TRBJ2-1; 9 nucleotides align to TRBD1. The V segment lost 3 bases and the J segment 6 bases; nucleotides outside the gene matches: 0. The CDR3 covers 13 residues. Germline V gene lookup returns CDR1 SSHAT and CDR2 FNYEAQ (reference sequence). The CDR3 DNA reads TGTGCCAGCAGCTTGGACAGGGGCAATGAGCAGTTCTTC. Amino acids: CASSLDRGNEQFF.

With respect to this clone: This sample also contains other DNA sequences that code for the same CDR3. The chain couples TRBV13 to TRBJ1-2; unclear D gene. The CDR3 is 14 residues long. With 0 bases removed from V and 2 bases from J, the gap between germline ends came to 7 bases. Germline V gene lookup returns CDR1 PRHDT and CDR2 FYEKMQ (reference sequence). CDR3 protein: CASSLGTGNYGYTF. The CDR3 bases are TGTGCCAGCAGCTTAGGCACCGGGAACTATGGCTACACCTTC.